The 21 T cell receptor beta chains listed next were all sequenced from one sample in a study of T cells after yellow fever vaccination. TCRdb reanalysed the 5' RACE reads using MiXCR and keeps one entry per CDR3 protein. The table records around 250,000 distinct CDR3 sequences, less than 9% of them present only once. Sequences were derived from CD4+ T cells sorted from PBMCs, sampled 15 days after the yellow fever booster vaccination. The receptors here all came from a man in his thirties or forties who received the YFV17D yellow fever vaccine.

This chain joins TRBV29-1 and TRBJ2-3, with D perhaps matching TRBD1 or TRBD2 (5 bases each). Trimming cost V 7 bases and J 2 bases, with 19 bases left between them. This CDR3 is built from 15 residues. CDR1 SQVTM and CDR2 ANQGSEA come from the germline V gene. The CDR3 region has the DNA TGCAGCGCCTCCGCCGGGACCATTACCACAGATACGCAGTATTTT. Encoded protein: CSASAGTITTDTQYF.

This chain uses TRBV5-5 with TRBJ1-1; 8 bases agree with TRBD1. The CDR3 length is 14 residues. The V gene's germline CDR1 is SGHKS and CDR2 YYEKEE (reference sequence). With V trimmed by 8 bases and J by 4 bases, 10 bases remained unmatched. The CDR3, as DNA: TGTGCCAGTAGGACAGGGAGGGATATCACTGAAGCTTTCTTT. As protein: CASRTGRDITEAFF.

In this sample, this clonotype turned up a few times. The rearrangement links TRBV10-3 to TRBJ2-6; perhaps TRBD1 as D (6 bases). The V gene lost 11 bases and the J gene lost 1 base, with 9 bases spanning the gap. CDR1 and CDR2 (germline): ENHRY, SYGVKD. This CDR3 has 13 residues. The CDR3 coding sequence is TGTGCCGTCACAGGGTCTGGGGCCAACGTCCTGACTTTC. Protein sequence: CAVTGSGANVLTF.

The chain couples TRBV5-5 to TRBJ2-5, with D possibly matching TRBD1 (6 bases). The CDR3 contains 15 residues. The V gene lost 4 bases and the J gene lost 2 bases, with 15 bases spanning the gap. In germline, CDR1 is SGHKS, CDR2 YYEKEE (reference sequence). The CDR3 spells CASSPRQAVQETQYF. The CDR3 DNA is TGTGCCAGCAGCCCCCGACAGGCGGTACAAGAGACCCAGTACTTC.

The sample holds many counts of this clonotype. The genes are TRBV27 and TRBJ2-3; D gene ambiguous. The CDR3 contains 15 residues. Germline CDR1 and CDR2: MNHEY and SMNVEV (reference sequence). V was pared by 3 bases and J by 2 bases, with 12 bases between. CDR3: CASSLTREYTDTQYF. As DNA, the CDR3 is TGTGCCAGCAGTTTGACGCGTGAATACACAGATACGCAGTATTTT.

J is TRBJ2-5 and V is TRBV14; 7 positions match TRBD2. The junction had 9 bases not matched to a gene; V was cut back by 3 bases and J by 5 bases. This CDR3 has 15 residues. Germline V gene sequence: CDR1 SGHDN, CDR2 FVKESK. CDR3 nucleotides: TGTGCCAGCAGCCACCTTGCGGGAGTACGGGAGACCCAGTACTTC. Translation gives CASSHLAGVRETQYF.

V and J are TRBV27 and TRBJ1-4; TRBD1 might be the D (5 bases). The V and J ends lost 5 bases and 0 bases respectively, with 16 bases between them. This CDR3 has 17 amino acids. Germline V gene lookup returns CDR1 MNHEY and CDR2 SMNVEV (reference sequence). CDR3 amino acids: CASSRTQTVSTNEKLFF. The CDR3 nucleotides read TGTGCCAGCAGTCGAACGCAGACAGTCTCAACTAATGAAAAACTGTTTTTT.

Ten or more counts support this clonotype. This chain connects TRBV27 to TRBJ2-7; no clear D. The CDR3 is made up of 14 amino acids. Germline CDR1 is MNHEY and CDR2 is SMNVEV (reference sequence). Trimming stripped 5 bases from V and 3 bases from J, with 14 bases between. This CDR3 reads CASSGRIAFYEQYF. CDR3 DNA sequence: TGTGCCAGCAGTGGCCGGATTGCTTTCTACGAGCAGTACTTC.

The chain links TRBV9 to TRBJ1-1; weak D call: TRBD1 (5 bases). The CDR3 loop spans 16 amino acids. Germline CDR1 reads SGDLS; CDR2 reads YYNGEE. V lost 3 bases, J lost 1 base, and 16 bases lay in between. DNA for the CDR3: TGTGCCAGCAGCGGTCCCGGGGGGGTCGGGAACACTGAAGCTTTCTTT. It yields the protein CASSGPGGVGNTEAFF.

The sample holds a few counts of this clonotype. CDR3 DNA: TGTGCCAGCAGTTTAAGCGGGGGGAGTCACGAGCAGTACTTC. Its protein product is CASSLSGGSHEQYF. The chain recombines TRBV27 with TRBJ2-7; TRBD2 agrees at 9 bases. CDR3 length: 14 amino acids. Germline CDR1 reads MNHEY; CDR2 reads SMNVEV (reference sequence). V dropped 2 bases and J dropped 5; count of bases not matched to a gene: 4.

J is TRBJ2-5 and V is TRBV20-1; 8 bases agree with TRBD2. The germline gives CDR1 DFQATT, CDR2 SNEGSKA (reference sequence). The CDR3 extends over 14 amino acids. Trimming removed 2 bases from V and 5 bases from J; junction bases left unmatched: 7. CDR3 in DNA: TGCAGTGCTAGATTAGCGGGAACCAAGGAGACCCAGTACTTC. Its protein is CSARLAGTKETQYF.

This clonotype was found many times. The chain links TRBV19 to TRBJ1-6; maybe TRBD1 (5 bases). V lost 6 bases and J lost 10, with 19 bases in between. CDR1 is LNHDA and CDR2 is SQIVND in the germline V gene (reference sequence). This CDR3 is built from 15 residues. CDR3 sequence: CASRLDSSAGSPLHF. The DNA of the CDR3 is TGTGCCAGTAGGCTTGACAGCTCAGCGGGGTCACCCCTCCACTTT.

The V call is TRBV20-1, the J call TRBJ2-7; 7 bases agree with TRBD2. The J segment lost 2 bases and the V segment lost 3 bases, leaving 7 bases of the junction unmatched. The CDR3 is made up of 14 amino acids. The germline gives CDR1 DFQATT, CDR2 SNEGSKA (reference sequence). The CDR3 is CSARGGSSPYEQYF. For the CDR3, the DNA is TGCAGTGCTAGGGGCGGGAGTTCCCCCTACGAGCAGTACTTC.

This clonotype has just a few counts. The chain uses TRBV11-2 and TRBJ2-1; 9 bases are shared with TRBD2. Per the germline V gene, CDR1 is SGHAT and CDR2 is FQNNGV. V trimming: 3 bases; J trimming: 6 bases; junction bases outside the gene matches: 3. This CDR3 has 14 amino acids. CDR3: CASSLGTSTNEQFF. CDR3 bases: TGTGCCAGCAGCTTGGGGACTAGCACCAATGAGCAGTTCTTC. Combining the CDR3 with reference TRBV11-2 and TRBJ2-1 gives the whole variable domain EAGVAQSPRYKIIEKRQSVAFWCNPISGHATLYWYQQILGQGPKLLIQFQNNGVVDDSQLPKDRFSAERLKGVDSTLKIQPAKLEDSAVYLCASSLGTSTNEQFFGPGTRLTVL.

This clonotype was picked up many times. J is TRBJ2-2 and V is TRBV12-3 or TRBV12-4; 7 bases line up with TRBD2. The J segment lost 4 bases and the V segment lost 2 bases, leaving 7 bases of the junction unmatched. This CDR3 has 16 residues. CDR3 region: CASSLSGRETTGELFF. The CDR3 bases are TGTGCCAGCAGTTTATCGGGGCGGGAGACCACCGGGGAGCTGTTTTTT.

Only a few counts were recorded for this clonotype. The chain employs TRBV10-3 and TRBJ1-5, with 9 bases that match TRBD1. CDR3 length: 13 amino acids. The germline gives CDR1 ENHRY, CDR2 SYGVKD. V shed 5 bases and J 9 bases; nucleotides not matched to a gene: 5. The chain's CDR3 is CAISLGDRAPQHF. In DNA, the CDR3 is TGTGCCATCAGTCTTGGGGACAGGGCGCCCCAGCATTTT.

The chain carries TRBV18 and TRBJ2-7; 8 bases are a match to TRBD2. V gave up 3 bases and J gave up 2 bases; unmatched junction bases: 3. CDR3 length: 14 residues. The germline CDR1 and CDR2 sequences are KGHSH and LQKENI. CDR3 sequence: CASSPGAGAYEQYF. Here the CDR3 DNA reads TGTGCCAGCTCACCGGGAGCGGGGGCCTACGAGCAGTACTTC.

This clonotype was seen only a few times. The gene calls are TRBV6-2 or TRBV6-3 and TRBJ2-5; possibly TRBD1 for D (5 bases). The CDR3 is 13 amino acids. With 4 bases removed from V and 7 bases from J, the gap between germline ends came to 13 bases. The germline gives CDR1 MNHEY, CDR2 SVGEGT. DNA of the CDR3: TGTGCCAGCAGTTTTTCGACAGTGGGGACCCAGTACTTC. Its protein product is CASSFSTVGTQYF.

The chain has TRBV18 and TRBJ1-2, with D possibly matching TRBD1 (5 bases). Per the germline V gene, CDR1 is KGHSH and CDR2 is LQKENI. This CDR3 region has 14 residues. Deletions cut 4 bases from V and 2 bases from J, with 11 bases between. The CDR3 bases are TGTGCCAGCTCACGTTATGAGGGGAACTATGGCTACACCTTC. Its protein product is CASSRYEGNYGYTF.

The chain uses TRBV20-1 and TRBJ2-1, with 9 bases lining up with TRBD1. The trim removed 0 bases at V and 6 bases at J, leaving 3 bases unmatched. Germline values: CDR1 DFQATT, CDR2 SNEGSKA (reference sequence). This CDR3 has 14 residues. Here the CDR3 reads CSARDNRGLNEQFF. CDR3 sequence (DNA): TGCAGTGCTAGAGATAACAGGGGGCTCAATGAGCAGTTCTTC.

This clonotype was counted ten times or more. The CDR3 DNA reads as TGTGCCAGCAGCCCTGGGGTAGCGGGACTCACAGATACGCAGTATTTT. It yields the protein CASSPGVAGLTDTQYF. The rearrangement joins TRBV7-2 to TRBJ2-3; 8 bases fit TRBD2. The J segment lost 2 bases and the V segment lost 5 bases, leaving 9 bases of the junction unmatched. Germline values: CDR1 SGHTA, CDR2 FQGNSA. The CDR3 sequence is 16 residues long.